The rows below give T cell receptor beta chains drawn from one sample of a study of cytomegalovirus exposure and HLA in healthy donors. The method was immunoSEQ multiplex PCR; TCRdb's version includes in-frame clones alone and lacks a portion of them. The repertoire holds tens of thousands of clones, with about 77% as singletons. Sequenced material: PBMCs. Receptors were obtained from a man aged 35 to 55 in good health and CMV-seronegative. Each CDR3 is given with its conserved first and last residue. Fields, in order: V gene, J gene, D gene, clone size, CDR3 DNA, CDR3 protein. D genes are given only for firm matches. Clone size is given for some rows only: seen once, a few or many times, or a class if the clone is expanded.

V: TRBV11-2; J: TRBJ1-1; D: TRBD1; size: NA; DNA: TGTGCCAGCAGCCCCCGGACAGGGGGCGAAGCTTTCTTT; CDR3: CASSPRTGGEAFF
V: TRBV6-1; J: TRBJ2-7; D: NA; size: NA; DNA: TGTGCCAGCAGGTCCCCTGGGGCTAACGAGCAGTACTTC; CDR3: CASRSPGANEQYF
V: TRBV5-6; J: TRBJ1-2; D: NA; size: NA; DNA: TGTGCCAGCAGCCCTTATTCCGGGACTAACTATGGCTACACCTTC; CDR3: CASSPYSGTNYGYTF
V: TRBV5-4; J: TRBJ1-2; D: TRBD1; size: NA; DNA: TGTGCCAGCAGCCAACTTGGGATGACAGGGGGAAACTATGGCTACACCTTC; CDR3: CASSQLGMTGGNYGYTF
V: TRBV5-1; J: TRBJ2-7; D: NA; size: once; DNA: TGCGCCAGCAGCTTGGGGACACCCTCCTACGAGCAGTACTTC; CDR3: CASSLGTPSYEQYF
V: TRBV4-2; J: TRBJ2-3; D: NA; size: NA; DNA: TGTGCCAGCAGCCAATCCCTAAACACAGATACGCAGTATTTT; CDR3: CASSQSLNTDTQYF
V: TRBV29-1; J: TRBJ1-1; D: TRBD1; size: NA; DNA: TGCAGCGTTGATATAGGGGGCGCTTCTGAAGCTTTCTTT; CDR3: CSVDIGGASEAFF
V: TRBV2; J: TRBJ2-7; D: NA; size: NA; DNA: TGTGCCAGCAGTGAAGAGCCTAGCGTATCCTACGAGCAGTACTTC; CDR3: CASSEEPSVSYEQYF
V: TRBV6-1; J: TRBJ1-4; D: TRBD1; size: few; DNA: TGTGCCAGCAGTCCCGGGACAGGGCGTGAAAAACTGTTTTTT; CDR3: CASSPGTGREKLFF
V: TRBV7-8; J: TRBJ2-2; D: TRBD1; size: NA; DNA: TGTGCCAGCAGCTTACGGTACGGGACAGAAAACACCGGGGAGCTGTTTTTT; CDR3: CASSLRYGTENTGELFF
V: TRBV2; J: TRBJ1-1; D: NA; size: few; DNA: TGTGCCAGCCAGTTGAACACTGAAGCTTTCTTT; CDR3: CASQLNTEAFF
V: TRBV4-2; J: TRBJ2-1; D: TRBD2; size: medium-sized; DNA: TGTGCCAGCAGCCCCGGGGCTAGCGGGGTAGTAGCCTACAATGAGCAGTTCTTC; CDR3: CASSPGASGVVAYNEQFF
V: TRBV5-1; J: TRBJ1-6; D: NA; size: NA; DNA: TGCGCCAGCAGCTTGGTTCTTGGGGAGGTTAATTCACCCCTCCACTTT; CDR3: CASSLVLGEVNSPLHF
V: TRBV7-9; J: TRBJ1-1; D: NA; size: NA; DNA: TGTTCCAGCAGCCCCCCGGGGACTGAAGCTTTCTTT; CDR3: CSSSPPGTEAFF
V: TRBV5-1; J: TRBJ1-2; D: TRBD1; size: NA; DNA: TGCGCCAGCAGCTTGGAGGGACAGGGATCAGTCGACTACACCTTC; CDR3: CASSLEGQGSVDYTF